This T cell receptor (beta chain) was sequenced in a study of early T cells in non-severe SARS-CoV-2 infection (dated by TCRdb to the early 2020s). About the study as a whole: Bulk RNA from unsorted whole blood was used for TCR sequencing, so alpha and beta chains could not be paired.

Broad study findings and their caveats: VDJdb matching was skewed toward anti-spike CD8 responses and likely underestimated virus-specific expansions, missing private and CD4 specificities.

The study was a case-control design nested within a healthcare worker cohort in London, UK, with weekly nasopharyngeal swab PCR tests and blood sampling. Healthcare workers were recruited during the week of the UK lockdown, between 23 and 31 March 2020, and followed weekly for up to roughly 16 weeks. On this clonotype: The antigen this receptor binds is unknown. The input lacks base qualities; no much larger clone sits a single base away.

Receptor amplification or capture employed 5' RACE. Sequenced using a NextSeq 500. In the TCR library protocol, unique molecular identifiers were attached to individual cDNA molecules to correct for PCR bias and sequencing error. TCR alpha and beta chains were both sequenced, and the abundances of alpha and beta sequences in each sample were closely correlated with each other. The authors' pipeline ran thus. Decombinator V4 was used to perform V gene, J gene and CDR3 annotation of TCR sequences. Expanded TCRs were defined as changing significantly between any two time points under a Poisson model with p below 0.0001. TCR abundances were normalised to the total number of TCRs sequenced in each sample and reported as counts per million. TRAV1-2 paired with TRAJ12, TRAJ20 or TRAJ33 defined MAIT TCRs, while TRAV10 paired with TRAJ18 defined iNKT TCRs. VDJdb, accessed 1 November 2021, was searched for CMV, EBV and SARS-CoV-2 annotated TCRs, with TCRs annotated for multiple antigens excluded. TCRdb reprocessed the public reads (quality trimming at Q25 with fastp, clone calling with MiXCR) and kept in-frame beta chains. All rows with the same CDR3 protein become a single entry with the most common DNA and genes. The V and J calls, along with clone size, are taken from TCRdb and not from the paper's own processing. This sample lists about 56,000 distinct CDR3 sequences; roughly 15% were detected once. The top ten clonotypes cover approximately 4% of the sample.

According to the germline V gene, CDR1 reads SNHLY and CDR2 reads FYNNEI. The CDR3 numbers 15 residues from cysteine through phenylalanine. This entry keeps only the CDR3 DNA: 45 bases, framed from base 1. V is cut by 3 bases and J by 3 bases, and the space between the germline ends is 9 bases. The rearranged chain carries TRBV2 and TRBJ1-6; the D gene is perhaps TRBD1, from 6 matching bases. The sequenced sample was whole blood, obtained at baseline. This sequence was found in an adult who was a healthcare worker with PCR-confirmed SARS-CoV-2 infection or an uninfected control (not recorded which). The sequence in DNA is TGTGCCAGCAGTGAGAGGGACAACTATAATTCACCCCTCCACTTT. This encodes CASSERDNYNSPLHF.